Reported below is one T cell receptor (beta chain). What it recognizes is unknown. UMIs containing a 6-nucleotide sample barcode were added via template switching. TCRdb reprocessed the 5' RACE reads and keeps a single row for each CDR3 protein, giving no DNA. The listing records around 370,000 distinct CDR3 sequences. This sample was included in a study of monozygotic twins with inflammatory bowel disease. General study points: Between concordant and discordant twins, repertoire similarity failed to differ, a result that limited power may explain. The inverse Simpson measure of TCRbeta diversity was lower in IBD patients than in healthy co-twins.

In germline, CDR1 is MNHEY, CDR2 SVGAGI. This CDR3 contains 13 residues. This rearrangement joins TRBV6-5 to TRBJ2-7. The TCR comes from a human donor with ulcerative colitis or Crohn's disease, or a healthy co-twin of an affected twin (not recorded which). The sample was blood. CDR3 residues: CASSYGQTYEQYF.